The T cell receptor beta chain described here comes from a study of blood T cell repertoires in COVID-19. Germline values: CDR1 SGHRS, CDR2 YFSETQ. J gave up 1 base and V 6 bases, and 13 bases lay outside the gene matches. The CDR3 contains 16 residues. Data came from immunoSEQ multiplex PCR; TCRdb stores just in-frame clones and leaves some out. The repertoire consists of a few hundred thousand clones, with about 88% occurring once and the leading ten covering approximately 1.5%. Sequencing used PBMCs or T cells enriched from blood (not recorded which). This TCR came from a woman in her late teens or twenties who had been exposed to COVID-19. This rearrangement joins TRBV5-1 to TRBJ2-7; 7 nucleotides match TRBD1. The CDR3 sequence is CASIKSPGDSSYEQYF. CDR3 bases: TGCGCCAGCATAAAGTCGCCTGGGGACAGTTCCTACGAGCAGTACTTC.